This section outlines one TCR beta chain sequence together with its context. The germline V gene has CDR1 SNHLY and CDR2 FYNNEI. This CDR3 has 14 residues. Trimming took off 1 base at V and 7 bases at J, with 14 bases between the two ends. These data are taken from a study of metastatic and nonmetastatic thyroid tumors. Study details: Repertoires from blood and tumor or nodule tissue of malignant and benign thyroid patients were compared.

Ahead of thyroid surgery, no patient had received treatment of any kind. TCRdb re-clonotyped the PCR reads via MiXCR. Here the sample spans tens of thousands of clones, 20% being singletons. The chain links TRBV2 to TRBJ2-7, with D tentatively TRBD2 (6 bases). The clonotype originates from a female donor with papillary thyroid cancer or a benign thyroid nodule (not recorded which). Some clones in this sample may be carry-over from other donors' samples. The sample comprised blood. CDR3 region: CASSEGGVRWEQYF. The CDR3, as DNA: TGTGCCAGCAGTGAAGGCGGGGTTCGGTGGGAGCAGTACTTC. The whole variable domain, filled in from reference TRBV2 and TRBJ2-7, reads EPEVTQTPSHQVTQMGQEVILRCVPISNHLYFYWYRQILGQKVEFLVSFYNNEISEKSEIFDDQFSVERPDGSNFTLKIRSTKLEDSAMYFCASSEGGVRWEQYFGPGTRLTVT.